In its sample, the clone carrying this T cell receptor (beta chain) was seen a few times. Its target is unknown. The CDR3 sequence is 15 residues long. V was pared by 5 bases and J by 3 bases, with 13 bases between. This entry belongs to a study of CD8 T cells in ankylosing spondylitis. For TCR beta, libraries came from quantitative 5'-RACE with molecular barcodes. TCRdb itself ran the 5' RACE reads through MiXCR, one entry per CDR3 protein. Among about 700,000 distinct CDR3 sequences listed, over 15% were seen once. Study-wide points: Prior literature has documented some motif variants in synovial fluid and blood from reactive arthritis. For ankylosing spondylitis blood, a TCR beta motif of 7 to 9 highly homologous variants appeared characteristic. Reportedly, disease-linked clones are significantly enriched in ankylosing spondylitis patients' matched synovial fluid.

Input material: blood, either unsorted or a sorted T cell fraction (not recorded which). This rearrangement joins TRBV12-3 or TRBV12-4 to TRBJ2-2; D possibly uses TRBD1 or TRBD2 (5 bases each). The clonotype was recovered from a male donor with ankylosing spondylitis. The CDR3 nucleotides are TGTGCCAGCAGTCGGGCCAGGGACCACACCGGGGAGCTGTTTTTT. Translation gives CASSRARDHTGELFF.